This T cell receptor beta chain was documented in a study of response to subunit inactivated influenza vaccine. General study findings and limits: The authors proposed limited new T cell recruitment per seasonal influenza vaccination.

Germline V gene data show CDR1 as WSHSY and CDR2 as SAAADI. Unmatched junction bases numbered 6, after V lost 3 bases and J lost 4 bases. CDR3 size: 14 residues. This clonotype has more than one count but fewer than ten. Its matching antigen is unknown. MiXCR was run by TCRdb on the RT-PCR reads, yielding one entry per CDR3 protein. The table has about 520,000 distinct CDR3 sequences, more than 7% seen once; the top ten hold less than 15%. Sequenced here: PBMCs from blood, sampled 23 to 25 months after vaccination. The chain couples TRBV10-2 to TRBJ2-7; 7 bases map to TRBD1. The clonotype was recovered from a man between 50 and 70 years old who received an inactivated influenza vaccine. CDR3 in amino acids: CASSEGTAVYEQYF. The CDR3 DNA sequence: TGCGCCAGCAGTGAAGGGACAGCCGTTTACGAGCAGTACTTC.